This entry concerns a single T cell receptor beta chain. This specimen belongs to a study of blood T cell repertoires in COVID-19. For the study at large: From T cells, B-cell-depleted T cells, or PBMCs came the material, which was cDNA or gDNA.

Germline CDR1 and CDR2: MGHRA and YSYEKL. The CDR3 runs 15 residues. With V trimmed by 1 base and J by 4 bases, 4 bases remained unmatched. In the source study's methods: Nucleated cell counts were estimated from reference gene primer amplification. Some clones are missing from TCRdb's copy, which holds only in-frame ones; the method was immunoSEQ multiplex PCR. The V and J calls and clone size were taken over from that table, and D and trimming were inferred from the DNA. The sample has 190,000 or so clones; around nine tenths are singletons. The sample was peripheral blood. The chain recombines TRBV4-1 with TRBJ2-5; 9 positions match TRBD1. The origin of this receptor is a woman aged 18-30 years who had recovered from COVID-19. DNA of the CDR3: TGCGCCAGCAGCCAAGCCGACAGGGGGGGAGAGACCCAGTACTTC. Translating gives CASSQADRGGETQYF.